One sample yielded the 4 T cell receptor beta chains listed below, sequenced in a study of spatial heterogeneity in lung cancer. TCRdb re-called the 5' RACE reads with MiXCR, one entry per CDR3 protein. The sample has tens of thousands of distinct CDR3 sequences, roughly 12% seen once. Time point here: sample taken at primary tumor resection. The sample in question was PBMCs, obtained at surgery. These receptors originate from a male donor with early-stage non-small cell lung cancer.

This clonotype was observed a few times. This chain joins TRBV12-3 or TRBV12-4 and TRBJ2-1; no clear D gene. The CDR3 runs 16 residues. Trimming shortened V by 2 bases and J by 0 bases, and 11 bases separated the two germline ends. The CDR3 DNA is TGTGCCAGCAGTTTAACCGGAGTTAGCTCCTACAATGAGCAGTTCTTC. Encoded protein: CASSLTGVSSYNEQFF.

This clonotype was counted a few times. J is TRBJ2-3 and V is TRBV6-5; the D is unclear. CDR3 length: 15 amino acids. The germline CDR1 and CDR2 sequences are MNHEY and SVGAGI. Trimming left V 3 bases short and J 4 bases short, with 14 bases between. The CDR3 DNA follows: TGTGCCAGCAGTTATGGGGTTTCTAGAGCAGATACGCAGTATTTT. This sequence encodes CASSYGVSRADTQYF.

The chain links TRBV7-3 to TRBJ2-7; TRBD2 matches at 9 bases. V was pared by 4 bases and J by 5 bases, with 3 bases of the junction left unmatched. Germline V gene sequence: CDR1 SGHTA, CDR2 FQGTGA. The CDR3 covers 13 residues. For the CDR3, the DNA is TGTGCCAGCAGCTGGACTAGCGATCACGAGCAGTACTTC. Translation gives CASSWTSDHEQYF.

This clonotype was seen a handful of times. The chain carries TRBV5-6 and TRBJ2-3; TRBD2 matches at 13 bases. Germline CDR1 reads SGHDT; CDR2 reads YYEEEE. This CDR3 has 16 residues. V was clipped by 4 bases and J by 4 bases; unmatched bases: 6. CDR3 region: CASSRTSGGGADTQYF. CDR3 bases: TGTGCCAGCAGCCGTACTAGCGGGGGGGGTGCAGATACGCAGTATTTT.